This T cell receptor beta chain emerged from a study of metastatic and nonmetastatic thyroid tumors. The overall study: Peripheral blood and tumor or nodule samples from malignant and benign thyroid patients were compared.

The CDR3 spans 15 residues. V was cut by 2 bases and J by 7 bases, with 14 bases left in between. CDR1 and CDR2 (germline): ENHRY, SYGVKD. All patients were treatment-naive before thyroid surgery. Study-level points and caveats: According to reports, the diversity of TCR beta was significantly higher in malignant thyroid tumors than in benign nodules, and this held in both blood and tumor samples.

How the authors handled the data: For papillary thyroid cancer, a distant-metastasis classifier was constructed from CDR3 differences observed across clinicopathological groups. TCRdb re-clonotyped the PCR reads through MiXCR. These V and J calls originate from TCRdb's pipeline instead of the authors' own analysis. The sample contains under 15,000 clones, 25% to 35% of which appear only once. The sample holds many counts of this clone. Its cognate antigen is unknown. This chain joins TRBV10-3 and TRBJ2-2; D perhaps matches TRBD1 (5 bases). The source of this sequence is a female donor with papillary thyroid cancer or a benign thyroid nodule (not recorded which). Some clones in this sample may be carry-over from other donors' samples. The specimen sequenced was tumor tissue. The chain's CDR3 is CAISEGRALDGELFF. The DNA for the CDR3 is TGTGCCATCAGTGAGGGCAGGGCTCTGGACGGGGAGCTGTTTTTT.